The next 10 T cell receptor beta chains were all read from a single sample in a study of shared clonotypes between healthy human individuals. Clones were sequenced by immunoSEQ multiplex PCR, and TCRdb holds only the in-frame ones, with some missing. Of about 1.5 million clones in the sample, 95% to 99% were seen once. Sequenced input: naive CD4+ T cells sorted from blood. Regarding subset: CD45RA+ positively selected. These receptors came from a man between 25 and 39 years old in good health.

The J gene is TRBJ2-1, the V gene TRBV5-1; 9 bases map to TRBD1. The CDR3 runs to 16 residues. J lost 4 bases, V lost 2 bases, and 7 bases had no gene match. Germline lookup yields CDR1 SGHRS and CDR2 YFSETQ. This CDR3 reads CASSLGGTGWYNEQFF. The CDR3 nucleotides read TGCGCCAGCAGCTTAGGAGGGACAGGGTGGTACAATGAGCAGTTCTTC.

The chain joins TRBV7-9 to TRBJ2-1, with 10 bases identical to TRBD1. Germline loops: CDR1 SEHNR, CDR2 FQNEAQ (reference sequence). Trimming removed 4 bases from V and 7 bases from J; junction bases left unmatched: 13. The CDR3 length is 17 residues. The CDR3 nucleotides are TGTGCCAGCAGCTCCGGCGGGGGGACAGGGGATTTGAATGAGCAGTTCTTC. It specifies CASSSGGGTGDLNEQFF.

This chain connects TRBV4-3 to TRBJ2-7; D is tentatively TRBD1 or TRBD2 (5 bases each). Trimming shortened V by 2 bases and J by 2 bases, and 13 bases separated the two germline ends. CDR1 and CDR2 from the germline V gene are LGHNA and YSLEER. This CDR3 contains 15 residues. The CDR3 region has the DNA TGCGCCAGCAGCCAATACCGGGACCGTCCCTACGAGCAGTACTTC. This codes for CASSQYRDRPYEQYF.

V is TRBV9 and J is TRBJ2-1; 13 bases agree with TRBD2. The V gene end was trimmed by 2 bases and the J gene end by 8 bases; junction bases not matched to a gene: 7. Germline V CDR1 and CDR2: SGDLS, YYNGEE. CDR3 length equals 16 residues. CDR3 nucleotides: TGTGCCAGCAGCGTCACGACTAGCGGGAGGAGGGATGAGCAGTTCTTC. Its protein product is CASSVTTSGRRDEQFF.

About this clone itself: The sample carries other DNA sequences with the same CDR3. V usage is TRBV19 and J usage is TRBJ2-1; 7 nucleotides line up with TRBD1. CDR1 and CDR2 (germline): LNHDA, SQIVND (reference sequence). The V gene end was trimmed by 5 bases and the J gene end by 7 bases; junction bases not matched to a gene: 5. This CDR3 is built from 13 residues. The CDR3 loop reads CASSPTGSNEQFF. CDR3 bases: TGTGCCAGTAGTCCGACAGGGTCAAATGAGCAGTTCTTC.

This clone appeared once. The genes are TRBV11-3 and TRBJ2-1, with D possibly called TRBD1 or TRBD2 (6 bases each). Germline CDR1 reads SGHNT; CDR2 reads YENEEA. The CDR3 sequence is 18 residues long. Trimming took 0 bases from V and 2 from J, leaving 17 bases between them. The CDR3 spells CASSLERGSGLTYNEQFF. In DNA, the CDR3 is TGTGCCAGCAGCTTAGAGAGGGGGAGCGGACTAACCTACAATGAGCAGTTCTTC. The full variable domain, its missing parts supplied by reference TRBV11-3 and TRBJ2-1, is EAGVVQSPRYKIIEKKQPVAFWCNPISGHNTLYWYLQNLGQGPELLIRYENEEAVDDSQLPKDRFSAERLKGVDSTLKIQPAELGDSAVYLCASSLERGSGLTYNEQFFGPGTRLTVL.

V is TRBV6-1 and J is TRBJ2-7; D gene ambiguous. CDR1 is MNHNS and CDR2 is SASEGT in the germline V gene. CDR3 length: 15 amino acids. Trimming cost V 2 bases and J 3 bases, with 14 bases left between them. CDR3 sequence: CASSESWPLVYEQYF. The CDR3 DNA reads as TGTGCCAGCAGTGAATCTTGGCCATTAGTCTACGAGCAGTACTTC.

The J gene is TRBJ1-4, the V gene TRBV7-6; D gene ambiguous. The CDR3 sequence is 15 residues long. Per germline, CDR1 SGHVS and CDR2 FNYEAQ. V was clipped by 4 bases and J by 8 bases, with 17 bases between them. Here the CDR3 DNA reads TGTGCCAGCAGCTCCAACCCCGGGGTCGGCGAAAAACTGTTTTTT. It yields the protein CASSSNPGVGEKLFF.

The gene calls are TRBV11-1 and TRBJ2-5; the D gene is possibly TRBD1 (5 bases). CDR3 size: 16 residues. CDR1 is SGHAT and CDR2 is FQDESV in the germline V gene (reference sequence). Trimming pared 6 bases from V and 5 bases from J, leaving 22 bases between. CDR3 sequence reads: CASRPNRGHSQETQYF. The CDR3, as DNA: TGTGCCAGCAGGCCCAATAGGGGCCACTCCCAGGAGACCCAGTACTTC.

The V and J genes are TRBV15 and TRBJ2-7; D is perhaps TRBD1 (7 bases). Germline values: CDR1 LNHNV, CDR2 YYDKDF (reference sequence). Trimming stripped 1 base from V and 5 bases from J, with 12 bases between. This CDR3 is 14 amino acids long. CDR3 sequence: CATSRGGRGDEQYF. In DNA form, the CDR3 reads TGTGCCACCAGCAGAGGAGGCAGGGGGGACGAGCAGTACTTC.